These 14 T cell receptor beta chains originate from one sample sequenced in a study of blood T cell repertoires in COVID-19. The protocol was immunoSEQ multiplex PCR, while the TCRdb copy is restricted to in-frame clones and leaves out a portion. Found here are a few hundred thousand clones, 88% of them singletons; the top ten hold approximately 1%. The sample comprised PBMCs or T cells enriched from blood (not recorded which). These receptors were taken from a woman in her twenties or thirties who had recovered from COVID-19.

The V gene is TRBV10-2, the J gene TRBJ1-2; weak D call: TRBD1 (6 bases). Trimming cost V 4 bases and J 4 bases, with 16 bases left between them. The CDR3 spans 15 residues. The germline CDR1 and CDR2 sequences are WSHSY and SAAADI. The DNA of the CDR3 is TGCGCCAGCAGTGGATCCAGGGGAACCTCCTATGGCTACACCTTC. Protein: CASSGSRGTSYGYTF.

V gene TRBV10-3 combines with J gene TRBJ1-5; weak D call: TRBD1 (6 bases). The V gene's germline CDR1 is ENHRY and CDR2 SYGVKD. V gave up 0 bases and J gave up 6 bases, with 12 bases separating them. The CDR3 loop spans 15 amino acids. The CDR3 loop is CAISESQQGVQPQHF. For the CDR3, the DNA is TGTGCCATCAGTGAGTCACAACAGGGTGTTCAGCCCCAGCATTTT.

The V gene is TRBV5-4, the J gene TRBJ2-1; D unresolved. The CDR3 length is 14 residues. Germline CDR1 reads SGHNT; CDR2 reads YYREEE (reference sequence). Between the trimmed V and J ends, which lost 3 bases and 5 bases, there was a span of 12 bases. CDR3 amino acids: CASSSTGSDNEQFF. CDR3 DNA: TGTGCCAGCAGCTCCACGGGTTCGGACAATGAGCAGTTCTTC. The complete variable domain, with remaining parts taken from reference TRBV5-4 and TRBJ2-1, reads ETGVTQSPTHLIKTRGQQVTLRCSSQSGHNTVSWYQQALGQGPQFIFQYYREEENGRGNFPPRFSGLQFPNYSSELNVNALELDDSALYLCASSSTGSDNEQFFGPGTRLTVL.

The chain uses TRBV29-1 and TRBJ1-2; the D gene is possibly TRBD1 (5 bases). Trimming shortened V by 0 bases and J by 8 bases, and 10 bases separated the two germline ends. Looked up from germline, CDR1 is SQVTM and CDR2 is ANQGSEA. The CDR3 is made up of 12 amino acids. This chain's CDR3 is CSVEDGGTGYTF. The CDR3, as DNA: TGCAGCGTTGAAGACGGGGGGACGGGCTACACCTTC. Based on the CDR3 plus reference TRBV29-1 and TRBJ1-2, the full variable domain is SAVISQKPSRDICQRGTSLTIQCQVDSQVTMMFWYRQQPGQSLTLIATANQGSEATYESGFVIDKFPISRPNLTFSTLTVSNMSPEDSSIYLCSVEDGGTGYTFGSGTRLTVV.

This chain connects TRBV30 to TRBJ2-7; 9 nucleotides agree with TRBD1. V was clipped by 3 bases and J by 4 bases; unmatched bases: 10. CDR3 length equals 15 residues. CDR1 and CDR2 from the germline V gene are GTSNPN and SVGIG (reference sequence). CDR3 region: CAWRGAGTGIYEQYF. CDR3 nucleotide sequence: TGTGCCTGGAGGGGGGCAGGGACAGGGATTTACGAGCAGTACTTC.

This chain connects TRBV28 to TRBJ1-1; 7 bases map to TRBD1. Trimming cost V 2 bases and J 5 bases; bases outside gene matches: 14. The CDR3 runs to 17 residues. CDR1 is MDHEN and CDR2 is SYDVKM in the germline V gene. The CDR3 spells CASSLARTGFMRTEAFF. CDR3 sequence (DNA): TGTGCCAGCAGTTTAGCGAGGACAGGTTTTATGAGGACTGAAGCTTTCTTT.

The rearrangement uses TRBV30 and TRBJ2-7; D may be TRBD1 (6 bases). CDR1 is GTSNPN, CDR2 SVGIG, per germline (reference sequence). Trimming removed 5 bases from V and 1 base from J, with 9 bases in between. The CDR3 consists of 12 residues. The CDR3 here is CAWETGSYEQYF. The CDR3 DNA sequence: TGTGCCTGGGAAACAGGGTCCTACGAGCAGTACTTC.

The V and J genes are TRBV6-2 or TRBV6-3 and TRBJ1-4; the match to TRBD1 covers 10 bases. With 5 bases clipped from V and 5 bases from J, the junction kept 5 bases outside the gene matches. This CDR3 is built from 15 residues. The germline V gene has CDR1 MNHEY and CDR2 SVGEGT. CDR3 region: CASSPPGQGNEKLFF. CDR3 nucleotide sequence: TGTGCCAGCAGTCCCCCGGGACAGGGGAATGAAAAACTGTTTTTT.

The chain joins TRBV6-5 to TRBJ1-3; TRBD1 agrees at 8 bases. V was clipped by 6 bases and J by 1 base; unmatched bases: 5. The CDR3 has 15 amino acids. Per the germline V gene, CDR1 is MNHEY and CDR2 is SVGAGI. The CDR3 DNA is TGTGCCAGCAGCGTCCAGGGGGCGTCTGGAAACACCATATATTTT. The encoded protein is CASSVQGASGNTIYF.

This clone showed up just a few times. The CDR3 DNA reads as TGTGCCAGCAGTTTAACGGTAGGGGGAAGGGCTGAAGCTTTCTTT. This gives the protein CASSLTVGGRAEAFF. The chain combines TRBV27 with TRBJ1-1; TRBD1 might be the D (6 bases). Germline V lookup: CDR1 MNHEY, CDR2 SMNVEV (reference sequence). This CDR3 region has 15 residues. Trimming shortened V by 2 bases and J by 6 bases, and 16 bases separated the two germline ends.

This clone appeared a single time. V usage is TRBV29-1 and J usage is TRBJ2-1; TRBD1 aligns across 12 bases. The CDR3 has 14 amino acids. CDR1 and CDR2 from the germline V gene are SQVTM and ANQGSEA. J lost 10 bases, V lost 7 bases, and 11 bases had no gene match. The CDR3 nucleotides are TGCAGCGCAACACCGGGACAGGGGGCGTGGGAGCAGTTCTTC. This encodes CSATPGQGAWEQFF.

The V and J genes are TRBV7-3 and TRBJ2-3, with TRBD2 identical over 12 bases. CDR1 is SGHTA, CDR2 FQGTGA, per germline. V shed 5 bases, J shed 5 bases, and the junction held 14 bases outside the gene matches. This CDR3 comprises 18 residues. DNA for the CDR3: TGTGCCAGCAGCCTCTCTCCTACGACTAGCGGGAGAGGAGATACGCAGTATTTT. Translated: CASSLSPTTSGRGDTQYF.

This chain joins TRBV5-4 and TRBJ2-7, with 8 bases matching TRBD2. CDR1 SGHNT and CDR2 YYREEE come from the germline V gene (reference sequence). With V trimmed by 6 bases and J by 7 bases, 15 bases remained unmatched. The CDR3 sequence is 15 residues long. DNA for the CDR3: TGTGCCAGCACCTCCGGGACTAGTCGTGTTCGGGAGCAGTACTTC. Translated: CASTSGTSRVREQYF.

This clone was seen only a few times. V is TRBV7-9 and J is TRBJ2-2; D uncertain. This CDR3 spans 15 amino acids. V was pared by 5 bases and J by 4 bases, with 14 bases between. Germline-derived CDR1 and CDR2 are SEHNR and FQNEAQ (reference sequence). DNA for the CDR3: TGTGCCAGCAGCCCCGAGCCACTCTTCACCGGGGAGCTGTTTTTT. This encodes CASSPEPLFTGELFF. Combining the CDR3 with reference TRBV7-9 and TRBJ2-2 gives the whole variable domain DTGVSQNPRHKITKRGQNVTFRCDPISEHNRLYWYRQTLGQGPEFLTYFQNEAQLEKSRLLSDRFSAERPKGSFSTLEIQRTEQGDSAMYLCASSPEPLFTGELFFGEGSRLTVL.